The present T cell receptor beta chain was sequenced within a study of shared T cell receptors in the human thymus. The table came from immunoSEQ multiplex PCR; TCRdb's copy has only in-frame clones and leaves some out. Among about 380,000 clones listed, roughly 94% were seen once. CDR3 size: 19 residues. In germline, CDR1 is SGHTS, CDR2 YDEGEE. Unmatched junction bases numbered 17, after V lost 2 bases and J lost 4 bases. The sequenced sample was thymocytes. This rearrangement joins TRBV5-8 to TRBJ2-1; 8 bases are a match to TRBD2. The TCR was taken from a human donor. The CDR3 region has the DNA TGTGCCAGCAGCTTAGCGGGAGCAGTCCTGGGTAGATTGTACAATGAGCAGTTCTTC. Translation: CASSLAGAVLGRLYNEQFF.